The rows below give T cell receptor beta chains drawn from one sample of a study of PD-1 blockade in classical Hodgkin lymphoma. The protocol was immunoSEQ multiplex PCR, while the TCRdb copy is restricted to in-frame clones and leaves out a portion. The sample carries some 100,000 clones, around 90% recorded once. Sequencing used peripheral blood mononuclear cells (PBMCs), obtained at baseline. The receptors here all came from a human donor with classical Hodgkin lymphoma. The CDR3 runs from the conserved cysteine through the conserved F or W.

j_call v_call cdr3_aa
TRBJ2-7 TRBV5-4 CASSSGPEGYEQYF
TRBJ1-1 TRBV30 CACSNGTGIWAFF
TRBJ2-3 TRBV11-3 CASSFASGSGTDTQYF
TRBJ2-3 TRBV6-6 CASSGGLAGVADTQYF
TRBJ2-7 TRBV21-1 CASSKVLAGGLLAHEQYF
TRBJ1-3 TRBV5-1 CASSLAGRGNTIYF
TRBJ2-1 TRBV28 CASSTGGAGEEEFF
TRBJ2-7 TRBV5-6 CASSSGTSGRAWSYEQYF
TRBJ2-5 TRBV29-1 CSGGTGGAGETQYF
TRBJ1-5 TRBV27 CASSLGQGHQPQHF
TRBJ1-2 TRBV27 CASSLGRSRGYTF
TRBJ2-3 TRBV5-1 CASSLARQGSTDTQYF
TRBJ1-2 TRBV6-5 CASSYSGGNYGYTF
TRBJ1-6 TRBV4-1 CASSQDGNLDSPLHF
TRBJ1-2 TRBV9 CASSPGTGNGYTF
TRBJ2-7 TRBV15 CATSRATSGRRYEQYF
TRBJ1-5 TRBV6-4 CASSIRDTSSNQPQHF
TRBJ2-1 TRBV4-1 CASSSRQGAYNEQFF
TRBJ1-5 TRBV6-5 CASRRDSVGPQHF
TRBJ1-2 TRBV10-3 CAISVGQFQDYGYTF
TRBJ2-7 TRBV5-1 CASSLSTGWGSYEQYF
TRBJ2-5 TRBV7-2 CASSFWGETQYF
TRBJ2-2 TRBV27 CATSPGQGPFGELFF
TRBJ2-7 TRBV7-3 CASSINRGSEQYF
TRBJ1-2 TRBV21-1 CASSARDSSNYGYTF
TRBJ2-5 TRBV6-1 CASSEAARGAQETQYF
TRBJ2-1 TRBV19 CASSSRDYTYNEQFF
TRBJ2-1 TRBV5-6 CASSLWGVNEQFF
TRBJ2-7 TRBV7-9 CASSRGGTSAYEQYF